This T cell receptor beta chain is drawn from a study of control samples from healthy donors and cancer patients. The germline V gene has CDR1 LGHNA and CDR2 YSLEER. This CDR3 spans 14 amino acids. V lost 4 bases and J lost 4; bases outside the gene matches: 3. Generated by immunoSEQ multiplex PCR, the TCRdb table keeps only in-frame clones and is missing some. The sample holds fewer than 200,000 clones. The material sequenced was blood. This TCR came from a woman in her thirties in good health. The genes are TRBV4-3 and TRBJ2-1, with 8 bases identical to TRBD2. The CDR3 loop reads CASSLTGGYNEQFF. The CDR3 DNA follows: TGCGCCAGCAGCCTTACGGGAGGGTACAATGAGCAGTTCTTC.